This T cell receptor (beta chain) comes out of a study of PD-1 blockade in classical Hodgkin lymphoma. Measured with immunoSEQ multiplex PCR; TCRdb has only the in-frame clones, and not every one. The sample lists 49,000 or so clones, around 82% occurring once. Patients all relapsed after autologous stem cell transplantation, and there was variation in brentuximab vedotin exposure. Trimming cost V 6 bases and J 2 bases; bases outside gene matches: 2. The CDR3 sequence is 14 residues long. Germline CDR1 is SNHLY and CDR2 is FYNNEI. The clonotype comes from a human donor with classical Hodgkin lymphoma. Sample: peripheral blood mononuclear cells (PBMCs), taken before the second cycle of nivolumab. The rearrangement uses TRBV2 and TRBJ2-7; 12 bases agree with TRBD1. CDR3 DNA: TGTGCCAGCAGGGGGGACAGGGGGCCCTACGAGCAGTACTTC. Amino acids: CASRGDRGPYEQYF.